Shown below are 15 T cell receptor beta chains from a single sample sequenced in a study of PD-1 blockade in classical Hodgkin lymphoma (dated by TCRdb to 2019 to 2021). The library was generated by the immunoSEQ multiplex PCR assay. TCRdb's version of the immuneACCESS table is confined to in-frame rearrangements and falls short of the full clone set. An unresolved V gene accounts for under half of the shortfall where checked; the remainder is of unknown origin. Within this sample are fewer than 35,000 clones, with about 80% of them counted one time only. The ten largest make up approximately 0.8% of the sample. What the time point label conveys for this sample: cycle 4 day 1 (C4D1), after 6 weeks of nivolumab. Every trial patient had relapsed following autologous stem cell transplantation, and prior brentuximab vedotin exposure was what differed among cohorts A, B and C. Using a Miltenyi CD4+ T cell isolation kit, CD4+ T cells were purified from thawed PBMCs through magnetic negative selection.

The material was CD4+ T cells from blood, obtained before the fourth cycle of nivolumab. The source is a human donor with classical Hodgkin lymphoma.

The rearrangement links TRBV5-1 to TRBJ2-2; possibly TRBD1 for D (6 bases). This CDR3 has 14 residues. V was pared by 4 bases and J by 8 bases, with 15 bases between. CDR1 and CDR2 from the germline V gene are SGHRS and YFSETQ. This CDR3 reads CASSPMTGGGELFF. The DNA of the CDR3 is TGCGCCAGCAGCCCCATGACAGGTGGGGGGGAGCTGTTTTTT.

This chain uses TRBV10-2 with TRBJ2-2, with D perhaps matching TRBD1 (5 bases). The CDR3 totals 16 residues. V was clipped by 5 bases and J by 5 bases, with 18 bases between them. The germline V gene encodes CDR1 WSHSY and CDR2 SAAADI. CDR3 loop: CASSFRVSVETGELFF. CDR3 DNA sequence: TGCGCCAGCAGTTTCAGGGTTTCGGTGGAAACCGGGGAGCTGTTTTTT.

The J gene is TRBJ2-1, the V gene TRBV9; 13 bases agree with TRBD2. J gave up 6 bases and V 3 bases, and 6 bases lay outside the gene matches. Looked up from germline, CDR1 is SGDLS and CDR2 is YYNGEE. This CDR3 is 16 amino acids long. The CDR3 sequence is CASSARLAGGLNEQFF. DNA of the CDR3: TGTGCCAGCAGCGCCCGACTAGCGGGGGGACTCAATGAGCAGTTCTTC.

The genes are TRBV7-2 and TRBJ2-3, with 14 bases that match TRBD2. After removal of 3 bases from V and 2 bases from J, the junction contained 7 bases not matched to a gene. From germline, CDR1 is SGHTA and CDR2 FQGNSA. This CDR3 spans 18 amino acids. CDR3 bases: TGTGCCAGCAGCTTCCGGTGGACTAGCGGGGGGCTCACAGATACGCAGTATTTT. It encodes CASSFRWTSGGLTDTQYF.

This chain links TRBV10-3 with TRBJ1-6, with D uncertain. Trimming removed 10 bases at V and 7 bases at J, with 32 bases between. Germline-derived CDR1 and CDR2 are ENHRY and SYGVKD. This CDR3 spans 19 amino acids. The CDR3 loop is CATARGTQVSGPLNSPLHF. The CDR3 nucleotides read TGTGCCACCGCGCGAGGCACGCAGGTAAGTGGCCCGCTAAATTCACCCCTCCACTTT.

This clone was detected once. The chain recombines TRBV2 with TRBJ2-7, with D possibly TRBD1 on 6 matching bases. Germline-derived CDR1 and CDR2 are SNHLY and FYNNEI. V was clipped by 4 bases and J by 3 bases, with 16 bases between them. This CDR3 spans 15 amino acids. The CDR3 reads CASSVPRDINYEQYF. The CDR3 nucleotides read TGTGCCAGCAGTGTCCCCCGGGACATAAACTACGAGCAGTACTTC.

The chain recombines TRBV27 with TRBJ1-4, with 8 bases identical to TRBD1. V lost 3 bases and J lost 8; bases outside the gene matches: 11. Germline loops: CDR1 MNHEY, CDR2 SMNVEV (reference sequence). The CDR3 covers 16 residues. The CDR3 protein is CASSFRQGQGKEKLFF. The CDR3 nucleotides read TGTGCCAGCAGTTTCCGTCAAGGACAGGGTAAGGAAAAACTGTTTTTT.

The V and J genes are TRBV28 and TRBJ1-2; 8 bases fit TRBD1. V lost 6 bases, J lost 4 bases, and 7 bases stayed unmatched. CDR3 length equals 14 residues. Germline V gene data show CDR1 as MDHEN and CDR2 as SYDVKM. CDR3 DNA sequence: TGTGCCAGCAGCCGGGGACAGGCTTTCTATGGCTACACCTTC. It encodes CASSRGQAFYGYTF.

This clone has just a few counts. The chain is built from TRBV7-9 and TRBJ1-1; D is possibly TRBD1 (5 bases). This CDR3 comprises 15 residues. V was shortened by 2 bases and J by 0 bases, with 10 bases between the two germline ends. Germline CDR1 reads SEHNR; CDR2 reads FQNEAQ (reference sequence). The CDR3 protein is CASSLQGTVNTEAFF. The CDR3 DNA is TGTGCCAGCAGCTTACAAGGGACCGTGAACACTGAAGCTTTCTTT.

For the CDR3, the DNA is TGCGCCAGCAGCTTAGTCGACAGGGGAGGGGGCATTCAGTACTTC. Protein sequence: CASSLVDRGGGIQYF. The genes are TRBV5-1 and TRBJ2-4; the D gene is possibly TRBD1 (8 bases). The CDR3 is made up of 15 amino acids. The germline V gene encodes CDR1 SGHRS and CDR2 YFSETQ. V lost 2 bases and J lost 9, with 18 bases in between.

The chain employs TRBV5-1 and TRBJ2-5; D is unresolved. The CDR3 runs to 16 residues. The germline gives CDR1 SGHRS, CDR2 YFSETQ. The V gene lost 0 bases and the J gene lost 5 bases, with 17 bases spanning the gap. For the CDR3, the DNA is TGCGCCAGCAGCTTGGGCAGCTCCACAACCCAGGAGACCCAGTACTTC. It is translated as CASSLGSSTTQETQYF.

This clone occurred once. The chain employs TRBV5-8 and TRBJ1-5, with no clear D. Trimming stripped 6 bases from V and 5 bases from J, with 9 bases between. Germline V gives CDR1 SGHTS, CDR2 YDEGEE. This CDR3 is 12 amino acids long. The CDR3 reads CASIPRYQPQHF. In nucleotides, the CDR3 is TGTGCCAGCATCCCCCGGTATCAGCCCCAGCATTTT.

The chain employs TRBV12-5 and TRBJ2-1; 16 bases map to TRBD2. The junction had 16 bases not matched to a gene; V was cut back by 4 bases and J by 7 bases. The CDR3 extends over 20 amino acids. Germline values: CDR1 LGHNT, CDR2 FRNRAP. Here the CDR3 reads CASGSRTGTSGGAPANEQFF. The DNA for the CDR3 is TGTGCTAGTGGTTCGCGCACCGGGACTAGCGGGGGGGCCCCGGCGAATGAGCAGTTCTTC. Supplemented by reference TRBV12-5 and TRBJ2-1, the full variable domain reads DARVTQTPRHKVTEMGQEVTMRCQPILGHNTVFWYRQTMMQGLELLAYFRNRAPLDDSGMPKDRFSAEMPDATLATLKIQPSEPRDSAVYFCASGSRTGTSGGAPANEQFFGPGTRLTVL.

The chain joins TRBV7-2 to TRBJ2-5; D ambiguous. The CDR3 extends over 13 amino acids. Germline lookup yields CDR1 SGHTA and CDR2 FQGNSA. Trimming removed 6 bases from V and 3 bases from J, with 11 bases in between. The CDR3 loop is CASRLRREETQYF. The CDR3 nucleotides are TGTGCCAGCAGGTTGAGAAGGGAAGAGACCCAGTACTTC.

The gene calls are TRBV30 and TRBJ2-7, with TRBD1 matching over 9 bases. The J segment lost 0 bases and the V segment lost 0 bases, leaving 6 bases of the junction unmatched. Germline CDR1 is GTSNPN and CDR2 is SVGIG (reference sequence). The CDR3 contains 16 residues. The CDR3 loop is CAWSVPTGGFSYEQYF. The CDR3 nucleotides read TGTGCCTGGAGTGTCCCGACAGGGGGTTTCTCCTACGAGCAGTACTTC.